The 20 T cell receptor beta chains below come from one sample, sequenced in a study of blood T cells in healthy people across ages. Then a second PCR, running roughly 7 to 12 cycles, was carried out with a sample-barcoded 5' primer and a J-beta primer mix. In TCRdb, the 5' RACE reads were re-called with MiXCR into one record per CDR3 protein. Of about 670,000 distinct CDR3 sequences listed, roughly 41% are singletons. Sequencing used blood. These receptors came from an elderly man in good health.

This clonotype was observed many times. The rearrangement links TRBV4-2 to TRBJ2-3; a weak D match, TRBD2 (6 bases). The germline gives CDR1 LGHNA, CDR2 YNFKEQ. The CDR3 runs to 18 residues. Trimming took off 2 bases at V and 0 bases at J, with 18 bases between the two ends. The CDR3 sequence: CASSQPNPKGGSTDTQYF. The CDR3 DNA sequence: TGTGCCAGCAGCCAACCGAACCCAAAAGGAGGGAGCACAGATACGCAGTATTTT.

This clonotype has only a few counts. The CDR3 DNA reads as TGTGCCAGCAGGCAATGGGGGTATGAGCAGTTCTTC. It specifies CASRQWGYEQFF. The V and J genes are TRBV3-1 and TRBJ2-1; D is possibly TRBD1 or TRBD2 (5 bases each). V was shortened by 6 bases and J by 8 bases, with 11 bases between the two germline ends. The germline gives CDR1 LGHDT, CDR2 YNNKEL (reference sequence). This CDR3 spans 12 amino acids.

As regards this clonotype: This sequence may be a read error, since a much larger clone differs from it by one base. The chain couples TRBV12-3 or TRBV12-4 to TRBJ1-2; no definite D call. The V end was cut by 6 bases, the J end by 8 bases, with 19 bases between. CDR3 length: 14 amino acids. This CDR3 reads CASSPGDWLRGYTF. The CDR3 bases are TGTGCCAGCAGCCCCGGAGATTGGCTCCGGGGCTACACCTTC.

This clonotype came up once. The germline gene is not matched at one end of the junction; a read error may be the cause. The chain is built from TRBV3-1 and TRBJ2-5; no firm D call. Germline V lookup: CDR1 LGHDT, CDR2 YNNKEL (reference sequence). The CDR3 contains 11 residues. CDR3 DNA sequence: TGTGTCAGCAGCCAAGGTGAGCGTGAGTACTTC. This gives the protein CVSSQGEREYF.

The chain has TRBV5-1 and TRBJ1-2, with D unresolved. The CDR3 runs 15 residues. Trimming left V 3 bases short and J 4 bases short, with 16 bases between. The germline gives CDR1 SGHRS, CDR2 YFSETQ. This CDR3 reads CASSSEGRRSYGYTF. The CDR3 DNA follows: TGCGCCAGCAGCTCTGAGGGTCGAAGAAGCTATGGCTACACCTTC.

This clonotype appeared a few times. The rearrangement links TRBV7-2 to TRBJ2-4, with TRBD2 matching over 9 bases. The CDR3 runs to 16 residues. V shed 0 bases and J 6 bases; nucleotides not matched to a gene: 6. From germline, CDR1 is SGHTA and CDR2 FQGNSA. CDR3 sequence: CASSLAPSGTRNIQYF. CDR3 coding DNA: TGTGCCAGCAGCTTAGCCCCTAGCGGGACTAGAAACATTCAGTACTTC.

The CDR3 loop reads CATKEGRVAGQPQHF. The CDR3 bases are TGTGCCACCAAAGAGGGCAGGGTGGCGGGCCAGCCCCAGCATTTT. The gene calls are TRBV24-1 and TRBJ1-5, with a tentative D call TRBD1 (5 bases). The CDR3 length is 15 residues. Trimming cost V 8 bases and J 7 bases, with 20 bases left between them. Looked up from germline, CDR1 is KGHDR and CDR2 is SFDVKD.

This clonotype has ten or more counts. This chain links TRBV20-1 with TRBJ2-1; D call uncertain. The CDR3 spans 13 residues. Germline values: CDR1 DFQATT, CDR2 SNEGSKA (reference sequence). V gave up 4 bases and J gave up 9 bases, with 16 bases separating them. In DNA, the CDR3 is TGCAGTGCTATCAGGACGGCCGTGAGTGAGCAGTTCTTC. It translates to CSAIRTAVSEQFF.

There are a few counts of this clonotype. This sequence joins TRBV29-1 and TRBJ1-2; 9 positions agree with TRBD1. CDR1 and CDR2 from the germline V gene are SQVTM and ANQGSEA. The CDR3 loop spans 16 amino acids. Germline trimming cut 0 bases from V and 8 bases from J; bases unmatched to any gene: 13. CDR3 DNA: TGCAGCGTTGAAGATTGGGCACAGGGGGCTATTACCGGCTACACCTTC. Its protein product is CSVEDWAQGAITGYTF.

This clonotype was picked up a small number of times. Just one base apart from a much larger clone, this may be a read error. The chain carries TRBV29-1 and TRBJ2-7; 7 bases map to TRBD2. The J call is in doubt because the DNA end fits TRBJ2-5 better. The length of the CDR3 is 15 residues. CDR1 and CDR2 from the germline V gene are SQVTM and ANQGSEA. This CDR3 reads CSVESGRAGRETQYF. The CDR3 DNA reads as TGCAGCGTTGAGTCGGGACGAGCGGGACGGGAGACCCAGTACTTC.

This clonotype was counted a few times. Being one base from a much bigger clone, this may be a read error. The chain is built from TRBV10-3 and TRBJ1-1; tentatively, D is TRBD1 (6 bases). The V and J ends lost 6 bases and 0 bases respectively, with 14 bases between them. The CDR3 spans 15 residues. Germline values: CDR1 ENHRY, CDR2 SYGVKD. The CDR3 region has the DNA TGTGCCATCAGGGAGGGGGGGAGGGTGAACACTGAAGCTTTCTTT. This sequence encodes CAIREGGRVNTEAFF.

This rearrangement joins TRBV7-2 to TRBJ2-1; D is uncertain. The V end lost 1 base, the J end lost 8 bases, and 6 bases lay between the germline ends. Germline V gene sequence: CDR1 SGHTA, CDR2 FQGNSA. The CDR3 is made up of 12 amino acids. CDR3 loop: CASSLVFYEQFF. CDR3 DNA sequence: TGTGCCAGCAGCTTAGTTTTTTATGAGCAGTTCTTC.

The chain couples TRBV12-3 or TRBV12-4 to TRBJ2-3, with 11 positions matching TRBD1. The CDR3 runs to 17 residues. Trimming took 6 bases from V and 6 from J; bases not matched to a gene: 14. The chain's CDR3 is CASRPRTGGIVLDTQYF. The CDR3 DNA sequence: TGTGCCAGCAGACCGAGGACAGGGGGCATAGTGTTGGATACGCAGTATTTT.

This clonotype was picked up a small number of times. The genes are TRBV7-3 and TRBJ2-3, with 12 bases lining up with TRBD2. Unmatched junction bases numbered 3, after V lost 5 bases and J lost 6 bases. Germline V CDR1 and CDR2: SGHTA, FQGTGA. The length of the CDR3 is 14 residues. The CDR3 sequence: CASSASGREDTQYF. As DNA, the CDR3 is TGTGCCAGCAGCGCTAGCGGGAGGGAGGATACGCAGTATTTT.

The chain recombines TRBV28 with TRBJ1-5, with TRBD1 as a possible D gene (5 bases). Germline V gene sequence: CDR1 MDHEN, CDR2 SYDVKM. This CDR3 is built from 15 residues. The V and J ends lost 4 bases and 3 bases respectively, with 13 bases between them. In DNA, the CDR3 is TGTGCCAGCAGTTCGAACGACAGATACAATCAGCCCCAGCATTTT. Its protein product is CASSSNDRYNQPQHF.

The CDR3 DNA reads as TGTGCCAGTAGTCCCCTTGGGACGGAAAATCAGCCCCAGCATTTT. Translation gives CASSPLGTENQPQHF. The rearrangement joins TRBV19 to TRBJ1-5, with D possibly being TRBD1 (5 bases). The CDR3 length is 15 residues. Trimming pared 5 bases from V and 4 bases from J, leaving 15 bases between. Germline CDR1 LNHDA, CDR2 SQIVND (reference sequence).

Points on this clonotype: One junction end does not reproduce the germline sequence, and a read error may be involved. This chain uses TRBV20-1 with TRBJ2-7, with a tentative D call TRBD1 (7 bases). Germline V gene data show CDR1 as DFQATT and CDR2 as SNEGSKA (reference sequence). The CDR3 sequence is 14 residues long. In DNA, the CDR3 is TGCAGTGCCGGAAGCAGGGGGGTGGACTACGGGCAGTACTTC. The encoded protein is CSAGSRGVDYGQYF.

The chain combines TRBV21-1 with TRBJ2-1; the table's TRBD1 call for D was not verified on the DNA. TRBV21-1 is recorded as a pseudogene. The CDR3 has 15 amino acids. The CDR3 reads CASSKGTGSYNEQFF. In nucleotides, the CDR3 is TGTGCCAGCAGCAAAGGGACAGGCTCCTACAATGAGCAGTTCTTC.

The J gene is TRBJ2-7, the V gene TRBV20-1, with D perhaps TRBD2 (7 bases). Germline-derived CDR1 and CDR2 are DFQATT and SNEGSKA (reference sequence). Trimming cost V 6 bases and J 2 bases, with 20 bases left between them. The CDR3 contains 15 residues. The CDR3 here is CSAPGGGDTAYEQYF. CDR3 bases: TGCAGTGCCCCCGGAGGGGGGGACACAGCCTACGAGCAGTACTTC.

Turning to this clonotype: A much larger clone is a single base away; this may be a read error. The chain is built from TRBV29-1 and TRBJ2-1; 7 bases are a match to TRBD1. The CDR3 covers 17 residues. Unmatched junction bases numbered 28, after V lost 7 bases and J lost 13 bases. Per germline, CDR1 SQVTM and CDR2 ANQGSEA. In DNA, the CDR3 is TGCAGCGGGCGAGATTTATTTGACAGGGCGGTTGGCGAGACCCAGTTCTTC. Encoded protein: CSGRDLFDRAVGETQFF.